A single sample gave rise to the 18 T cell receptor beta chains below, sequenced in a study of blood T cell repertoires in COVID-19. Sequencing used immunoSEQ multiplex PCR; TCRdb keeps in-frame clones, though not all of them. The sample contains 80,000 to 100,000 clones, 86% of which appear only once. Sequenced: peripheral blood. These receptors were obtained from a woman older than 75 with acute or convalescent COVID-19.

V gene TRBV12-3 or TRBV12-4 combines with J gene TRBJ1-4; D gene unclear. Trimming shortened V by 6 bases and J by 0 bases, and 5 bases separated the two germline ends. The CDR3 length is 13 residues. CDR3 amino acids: CASSRSTNEKLFF. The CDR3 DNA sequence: TGTGCCAGCAGCAGATCAACTAATGAAAAACTGTTTTTT.

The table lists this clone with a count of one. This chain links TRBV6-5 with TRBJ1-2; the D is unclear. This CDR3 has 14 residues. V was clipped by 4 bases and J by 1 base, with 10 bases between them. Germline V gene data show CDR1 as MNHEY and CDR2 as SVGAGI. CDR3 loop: CASSSHTVNYGYTF. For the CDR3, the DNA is TGTGCCAGCAGTTCCCACACAGTTAACTATGGCTACACCTTC.

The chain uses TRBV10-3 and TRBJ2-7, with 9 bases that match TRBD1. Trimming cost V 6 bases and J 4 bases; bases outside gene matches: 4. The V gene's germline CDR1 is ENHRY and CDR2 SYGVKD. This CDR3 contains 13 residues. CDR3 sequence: CAISTGGGYEQYF. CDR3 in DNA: TGTGCCATCAGCACAGGGGGCGGTTACGAGCAGTACTTC.

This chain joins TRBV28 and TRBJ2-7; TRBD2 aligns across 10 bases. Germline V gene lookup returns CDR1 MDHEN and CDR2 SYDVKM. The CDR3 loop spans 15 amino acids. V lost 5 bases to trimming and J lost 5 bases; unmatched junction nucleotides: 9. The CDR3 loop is CASSPFGTSVHEQYF. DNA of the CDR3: TGTGCCAGCAGTCCGTTCGGGACTAGCGTCCACGAGCAGTACTTC.

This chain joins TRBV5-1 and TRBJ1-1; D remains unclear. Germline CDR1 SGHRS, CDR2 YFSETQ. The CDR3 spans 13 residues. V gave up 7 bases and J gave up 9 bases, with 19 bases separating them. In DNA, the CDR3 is TGCGCCAGCGCTCCATGGAGCGCTGAACAAGCTTTCTTT. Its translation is CASAPWSAEQAFF.

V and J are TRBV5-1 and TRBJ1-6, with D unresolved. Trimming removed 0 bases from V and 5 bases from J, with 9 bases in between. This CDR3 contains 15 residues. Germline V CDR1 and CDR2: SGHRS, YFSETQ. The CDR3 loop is CASSLGTQDNSPLHF. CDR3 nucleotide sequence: TGCGCCAGCAGCTTGGGGACTCAAGATAATTCACCCCTCCACTTT.

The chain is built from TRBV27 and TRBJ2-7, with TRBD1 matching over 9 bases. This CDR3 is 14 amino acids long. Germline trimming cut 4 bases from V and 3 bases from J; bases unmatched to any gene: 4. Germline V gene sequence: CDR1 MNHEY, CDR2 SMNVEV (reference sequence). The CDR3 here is CASSWGQGNYEQYF. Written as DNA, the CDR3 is TGTGCCAGCAGTTGGGGACAGGGTAACTACGAGCAGTACTTC.

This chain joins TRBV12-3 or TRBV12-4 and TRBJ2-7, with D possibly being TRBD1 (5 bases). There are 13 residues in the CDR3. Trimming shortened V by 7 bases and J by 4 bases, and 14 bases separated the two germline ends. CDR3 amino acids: CASTSSQGYEQYF. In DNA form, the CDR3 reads TGTGCCAGCACCTCGAGCCAGGGTTACGAGCAGTACTTC.

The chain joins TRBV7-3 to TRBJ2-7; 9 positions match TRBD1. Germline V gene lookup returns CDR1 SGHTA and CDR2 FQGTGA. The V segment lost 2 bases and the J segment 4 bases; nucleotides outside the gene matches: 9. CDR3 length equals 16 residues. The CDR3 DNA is TGTGCCAGCAGCTTATCTTACCGGGACAGGGATTACGAGCAGTACTTC. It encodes CASSLSYRDRDYEQYF.

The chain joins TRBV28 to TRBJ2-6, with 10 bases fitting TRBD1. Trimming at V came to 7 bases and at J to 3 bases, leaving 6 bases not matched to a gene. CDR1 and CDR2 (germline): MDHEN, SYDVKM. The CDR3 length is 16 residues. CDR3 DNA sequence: TGTGCCAGCAAGGGACAGGGGAGCGGTGGGGCCAACGTCCTGACTTTC. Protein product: CASKGQGSGGANVLTF.

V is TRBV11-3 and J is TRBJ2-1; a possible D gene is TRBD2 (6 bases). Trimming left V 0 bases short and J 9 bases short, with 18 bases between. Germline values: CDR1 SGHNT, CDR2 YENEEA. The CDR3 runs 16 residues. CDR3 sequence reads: CASSLDPYWRDGEQFF. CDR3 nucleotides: TGTGCCAGCAGCTTAGATCCGTACTGGCGGGATGGTGAGCAGTTCTTC.

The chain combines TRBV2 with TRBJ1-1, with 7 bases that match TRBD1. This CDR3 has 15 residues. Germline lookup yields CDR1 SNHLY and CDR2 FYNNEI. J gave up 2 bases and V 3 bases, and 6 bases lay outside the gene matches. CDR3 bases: TGTGCCAGCAGTGAGAGACAGGGCATAAACACTGAAGCTTTCTTT. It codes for CASSERQGINTEAFF. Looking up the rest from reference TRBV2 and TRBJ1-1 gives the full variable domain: EPEVTQTPSHQVTQMGQEVILRCVPISNHLYFYWYRQILGQKVEFLVSFYNNEISEKSEIFDDQFSVERPDGSNFTLKIRSTKLEDSAMYFCASSERQGINTEAFFGQGTRLTVV.

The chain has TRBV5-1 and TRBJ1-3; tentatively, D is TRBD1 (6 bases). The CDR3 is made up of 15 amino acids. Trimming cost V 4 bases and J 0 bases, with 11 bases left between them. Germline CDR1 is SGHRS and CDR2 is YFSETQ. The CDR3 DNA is TGCGCCAGCAGCCCCGACAGGAACTCTGGAAACACCATATATTTT. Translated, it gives CASSPDRNSGNTIYF.

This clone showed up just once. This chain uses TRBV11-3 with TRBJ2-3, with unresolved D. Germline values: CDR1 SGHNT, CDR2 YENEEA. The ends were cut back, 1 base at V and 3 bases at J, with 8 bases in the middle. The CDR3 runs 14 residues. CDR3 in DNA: TGTGCCAGCAGCTTAGGGGCCTTGACAGATACGCAGTATTTT. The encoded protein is CASSLGALTDTQYF.

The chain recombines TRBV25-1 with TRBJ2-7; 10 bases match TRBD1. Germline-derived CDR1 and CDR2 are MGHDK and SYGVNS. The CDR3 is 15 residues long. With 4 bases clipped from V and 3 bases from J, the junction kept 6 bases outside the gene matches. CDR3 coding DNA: TGTGCCAGCAGTGGGCAGGGACAGGGGATCTACGAGCAGTACTTC. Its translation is CASSGQGQGIYEQYF.

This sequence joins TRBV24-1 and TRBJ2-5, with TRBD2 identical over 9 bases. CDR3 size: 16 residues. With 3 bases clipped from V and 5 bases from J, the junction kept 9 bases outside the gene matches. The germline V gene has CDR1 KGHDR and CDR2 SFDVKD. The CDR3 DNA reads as TGTGCCACCAGTGATCCGGGAACTAGCGGGCGGGAGACCCAGTACTTC. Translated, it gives CATSDPGTSGRETQYF.

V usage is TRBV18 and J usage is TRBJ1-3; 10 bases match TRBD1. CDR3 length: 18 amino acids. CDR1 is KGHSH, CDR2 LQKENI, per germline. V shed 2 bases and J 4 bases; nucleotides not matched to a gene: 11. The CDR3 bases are TGTGCCAGCTCACCATTTGGGCCGGGACAGGGGAGAGGAAACACCATATATTTT. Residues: CASSPFGPGQGRGNTIYF.

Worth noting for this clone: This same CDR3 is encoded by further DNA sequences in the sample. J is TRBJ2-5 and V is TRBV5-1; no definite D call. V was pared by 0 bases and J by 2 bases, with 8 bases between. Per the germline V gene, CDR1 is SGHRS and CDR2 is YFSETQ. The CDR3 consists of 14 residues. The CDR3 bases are TGCGCCAGCAGCTTGGCATACAGTCAAGAGACCCAGTACTTC. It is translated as CASSLAYSQETQYF.